This T cell receptor (beta chain) was obtained from a study of T-cell memory formation after mild COVID-19. Study-level information: Among the donors, TCR clusters were largely specific to each donor. Study-wide points: Contracting clones, day 15 to 85, had balanced CD4/CD8, and later expanders favored CD4+. Shrinking CD4+ clones were chiefly CM and EM; CD8+ ones were chiefly EMRA. The study detected some responding clones in pre-infection memory, suggesting cross-reactive memory joined.

This clonotype has a handful of counts. Its antigen is undetermined. The CDR3 contains 15 residues. After removal of 3 bases from V and 2 bases from J, the junction contained 6 bases not matched to a gene. The V gene's germline CDR1 is ENHRY and CDR2 SYGVKD. Each CDR3 protein is one row after TCRdb ran MiXCR on the 5' RACE reads. The sample carries about 270,000 distinct CDR3 sequences, less than 20% recorded once. Sequencing input: PBMCs or a T cell subset sorted from them (not recorded which). The sequence was collected from an adult woman who had mild COVID-19 (a few samples of this study predate the infection). Cell type and time point are not known. The V gene is TRBV10-3, the J gene TRBJ2-7; TRBD2 matches at 8 bases. The CDR3 loop is CAISELLAVTYEQYF. CDR3 in DNA: TGTGCCATCAGTGAACTACTAGCGGTGACCTACGAGCAGTACTTC.